This T cell receptor (beta chain) was captured in a study of early T cells in non-severe SARS-CoV-2 infection. On the study more broadly: The sequenced material was bulk RNA from unsorted whole blood, and its chains were unpaired.

Unique molecular identifiers were affixed to single, distinct cDNA molecules. TCRdb analysed the 5' RACE reads with MiXCR anew, one entry per CDR3 protein. The table lists about 80,000 distinct CDR3 sequences, about 12% of them singletons. The CDR3 has 13 residues. V was pared by 7 bases and J by 7 bases, with 5 bases of the junction left unmatched. The germline CDR1 and CDR2 sequences are KGHDR and SFDVKD. The chain links TRBV24-1 to TRBJ2-2, with 7 bases that match TRBD1. The sequencing sample was made of whole blood. This sequence originates from an adult who was a healthcare worker with PCR-confirmed SARS-CoV-2 infection or an uninfected control (not recorded which). Here the CDR3 reads CATRDRVNGELFF. The CDR3 bases are TGTGCCACCAGAGACAGGGTCAACGGGGAGCTGTTTTTT.